This T cell receptor (beta chain) was sequenced for a study of blood T cell repertoires in COVID-19. Looking at the study overall: Acute and convalescent COVID-19 samples came from the United States, Italy and Spain. PBMCs, B-cell-depleted T cells, or T cells provided the cDNA or gDNA that made up the material.

Per the authors' pipeline: Estimation of nucleated cell counts was performed using reference gene primer amplification. Profiled with immunoSEQ multiplex PCR; TCRdb holds only in-frame clones, not every one. The V and J calls and clone size were taken over from that table, and D and trimming were inferred from the DNA. The data show tens of thousands of clones, 88% seen once. Looked up from germline, CDR1 is SQVTM and CDR2 is ANQGSEA. V gave up 8 bases and J gave up 7 bases; unmatched junction bases: 14. The CDR3 totals 14 residues. The sequence was obtained from a human donor in a cohort sampled during active COVID-19. The V call is TRBV29-1, the J call TRBJ2-1; 7 bases are a match to TRBD2. The sample taken for sequencing was peripheral blood. CDR3: CSTGTTRSRNEQFF. CDR3 in DNA: TGCAGCACCGGGACTACCCGGAGTAGGAATGAGCAGTTCTTC.